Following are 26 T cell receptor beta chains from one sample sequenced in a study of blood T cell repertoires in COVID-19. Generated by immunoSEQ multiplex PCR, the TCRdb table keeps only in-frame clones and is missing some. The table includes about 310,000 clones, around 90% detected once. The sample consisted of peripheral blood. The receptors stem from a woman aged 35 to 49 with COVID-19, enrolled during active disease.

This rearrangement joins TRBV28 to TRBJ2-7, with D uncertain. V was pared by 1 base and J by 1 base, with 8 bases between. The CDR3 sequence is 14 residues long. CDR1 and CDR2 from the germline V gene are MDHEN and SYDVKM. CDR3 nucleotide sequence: TGTGCCAGCAGTTTATTCGAGTATTCCTACGAGCAGTACTTC. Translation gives CASSLFEYSYEQYF.

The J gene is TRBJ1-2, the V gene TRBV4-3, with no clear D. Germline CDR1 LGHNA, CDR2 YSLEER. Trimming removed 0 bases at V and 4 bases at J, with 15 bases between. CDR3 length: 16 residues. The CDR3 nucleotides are TGCGCCAGCAGCCAAGATACAGCCTACATGACCTATGGCTACACCTTC. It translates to CASSQDTAYMTYGYTF.

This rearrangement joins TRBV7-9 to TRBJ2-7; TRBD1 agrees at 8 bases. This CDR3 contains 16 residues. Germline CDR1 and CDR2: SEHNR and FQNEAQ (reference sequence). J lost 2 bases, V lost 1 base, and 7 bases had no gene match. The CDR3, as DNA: TGTGCCAGCAGCTTAGGGGGGTACAGGGGGACCTACGAGCAGTACTTC. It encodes CASSLGGYRGTYEQYF.

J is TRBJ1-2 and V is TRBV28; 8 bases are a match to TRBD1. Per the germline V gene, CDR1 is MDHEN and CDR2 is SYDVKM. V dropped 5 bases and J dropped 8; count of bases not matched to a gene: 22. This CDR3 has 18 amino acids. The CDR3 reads CASSPTGGSGRPGWGYTF. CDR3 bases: TGTGCCAGCAGTCCTACAGGGGGATCGGGTCGCCCAGGTTGGGGCTACACCTTC.

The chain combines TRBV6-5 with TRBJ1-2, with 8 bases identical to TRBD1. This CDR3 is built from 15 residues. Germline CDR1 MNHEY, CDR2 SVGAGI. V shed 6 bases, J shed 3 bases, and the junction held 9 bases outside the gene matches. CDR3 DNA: TGTGCCAGCAGACCCAGGACAGGGATAGACTATGGCTACACCTTC. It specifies CASRPRTGIDYGYTF.

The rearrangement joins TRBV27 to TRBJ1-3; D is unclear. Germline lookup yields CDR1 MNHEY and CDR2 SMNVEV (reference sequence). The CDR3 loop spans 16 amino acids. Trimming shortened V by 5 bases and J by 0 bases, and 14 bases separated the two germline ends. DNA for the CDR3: TGTGCCAGCAGTCCCACCGACACAGACTCTGGAAACACCATATATTTT. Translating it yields CASSPTDTDSGNTIYF.

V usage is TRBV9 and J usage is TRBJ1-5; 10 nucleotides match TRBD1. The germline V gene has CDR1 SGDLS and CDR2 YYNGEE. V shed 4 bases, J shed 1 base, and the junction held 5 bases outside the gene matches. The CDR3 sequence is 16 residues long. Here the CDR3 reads CASSPGQGRSNQPQHF. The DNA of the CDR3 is TGTGCCAGCAGCCCGGGACAGGGGAGAAGCAATCAGCCCCAGCATTTT.

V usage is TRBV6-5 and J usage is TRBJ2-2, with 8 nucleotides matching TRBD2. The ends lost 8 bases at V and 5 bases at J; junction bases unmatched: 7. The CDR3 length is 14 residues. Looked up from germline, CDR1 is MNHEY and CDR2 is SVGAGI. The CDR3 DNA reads TGTGCCAGCGGAGCGGGAGTTAGGACCGGGGAGCTGTTTTTT. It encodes CASGAGVRTGELFF.

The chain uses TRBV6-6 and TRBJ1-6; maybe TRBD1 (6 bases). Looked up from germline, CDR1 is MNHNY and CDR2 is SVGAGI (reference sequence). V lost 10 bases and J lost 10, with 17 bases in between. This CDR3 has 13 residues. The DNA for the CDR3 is TGTGCCACTCTGGGGGCCTCGAGGTCACCCCTCCACTTT. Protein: CATLGASRSPLHF.

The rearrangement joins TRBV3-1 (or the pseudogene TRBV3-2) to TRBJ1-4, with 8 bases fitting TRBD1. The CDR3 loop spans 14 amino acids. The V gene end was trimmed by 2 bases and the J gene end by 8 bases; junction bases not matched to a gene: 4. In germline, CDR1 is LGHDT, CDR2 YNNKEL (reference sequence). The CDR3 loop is CASSQQGAGEKLFF. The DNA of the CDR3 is TGTGCCAGCAGCCAACAGGGGGCAGGAGAAAAACTGTTTTTT.

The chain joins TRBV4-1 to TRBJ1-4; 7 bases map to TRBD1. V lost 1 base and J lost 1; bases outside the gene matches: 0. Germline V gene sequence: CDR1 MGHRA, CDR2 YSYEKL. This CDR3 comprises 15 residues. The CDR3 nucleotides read TGCGCCAGCAGCCAAGGACAGGGAACTAATGAAAAACTGTTTTTT. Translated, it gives CASSQGQGTNEKLFF.

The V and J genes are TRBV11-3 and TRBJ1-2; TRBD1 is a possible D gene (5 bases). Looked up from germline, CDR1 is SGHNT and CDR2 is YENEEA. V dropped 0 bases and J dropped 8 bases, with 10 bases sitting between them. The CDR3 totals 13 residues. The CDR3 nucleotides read TGTGCCAGCAGCTTAGATGGGGACTTCGGCTACACCTTC. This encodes CASSLDGDFGYTF.

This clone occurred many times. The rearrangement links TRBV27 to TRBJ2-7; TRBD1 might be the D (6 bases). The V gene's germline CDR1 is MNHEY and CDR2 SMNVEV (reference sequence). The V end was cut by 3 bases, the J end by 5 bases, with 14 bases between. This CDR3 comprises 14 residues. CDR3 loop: CASSFRGPLDEQYF. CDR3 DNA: TGTGCCAGCAGTTTCAGGGGACCCCTTGACGAGCAGTACTTC.

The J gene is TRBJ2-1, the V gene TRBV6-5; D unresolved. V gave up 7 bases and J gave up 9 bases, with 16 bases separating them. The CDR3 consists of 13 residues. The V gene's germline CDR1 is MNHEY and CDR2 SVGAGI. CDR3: CASTPMGRSEQFF. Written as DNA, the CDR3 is TGTGCCAGCACTCCCATGGGTCGGAGTGAGCAGTTCTTC.

Here the CDR3 reads CASSPWSGPNEKLFF. CDR3 DNA: TGTGCCAGCTCACCCTGGTCTGGGCCTAATGAAAAACTGTTTTTT. V and J are TRBV18 and TRBJ1-4; no clear D gene. V was trimmed by 3 bases and J by 3 bases, leaving 11 bases between them. This CDR3 has 15 residues. The V gene's germline CDR1 is KGHSH and CDR2 LQKENI.

The CDR3 loop is CASSSGQGLQETQYF. DNA of the CDR3: TGTGCCAGTAGTTCTGGACAGGGGCTCCAAGAGACCCAGTACTTC. The chain links TRBV19 to TRBJ2-5; 9 bases fit TRBD1. The CDR3 sequence is 15 residues long. V gave up 5 bases and J gave up 1 base; unmatched junction bases: 5. CDR1 and CDR2 from the germline V gene are LNHDA and SQIVND (reference sequence).

CDR3 region: CATQGLVGSTEAFF. The CDR3 region has the DNA TGTGCCACACAGGGGTTAGTGGGTAGCACTGAAGCTTTCTTT. This chain links TRBV2 with TRBJ1-1, with TRBD1 identical over 7 bases. V dropped 10 bases and J dropped 4; count of bases not matched to a gene: 12. Germline V gene data show CDR1 as SNHLY and CDR2 as FYNNEI. CDR3 size: 14 residues.

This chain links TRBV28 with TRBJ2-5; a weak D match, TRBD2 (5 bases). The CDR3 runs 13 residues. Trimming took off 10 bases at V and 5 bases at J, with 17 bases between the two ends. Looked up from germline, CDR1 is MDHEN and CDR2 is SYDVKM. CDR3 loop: CATARGQRETQYF. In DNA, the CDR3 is TGTGCCACGGCGAGAGGGCAGAGGGAGACCCAGTACTTC.

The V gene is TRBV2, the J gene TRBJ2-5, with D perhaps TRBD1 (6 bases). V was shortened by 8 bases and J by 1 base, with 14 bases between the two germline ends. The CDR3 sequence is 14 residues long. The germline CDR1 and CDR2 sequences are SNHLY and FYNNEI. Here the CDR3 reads CASAGSGAQETQYF. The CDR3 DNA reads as TGTGCCAGCGCTGGATCAGGGGCCCAAGAGACCCAGTACTTC. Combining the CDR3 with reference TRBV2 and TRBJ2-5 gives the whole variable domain EPEVTQTPSHQVTQMGQEVILRCVPISNHLYFYWYRQILGQKVEFLVSFYNNEISEKSEIFDDQFSVERPDGSNFTLKIRSTKLEDSAMYFCASAGSGAQETQYFGPGTRLLVL.

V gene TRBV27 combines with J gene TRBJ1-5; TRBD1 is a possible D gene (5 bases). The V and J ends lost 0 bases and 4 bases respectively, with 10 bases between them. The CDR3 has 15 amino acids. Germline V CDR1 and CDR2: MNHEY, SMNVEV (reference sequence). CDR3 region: CASSLSWAGNQPQHF. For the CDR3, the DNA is TGTGCCAGCAGTTTATCTTGGGCAGGGAATCAGCCCCAGCATTTT.

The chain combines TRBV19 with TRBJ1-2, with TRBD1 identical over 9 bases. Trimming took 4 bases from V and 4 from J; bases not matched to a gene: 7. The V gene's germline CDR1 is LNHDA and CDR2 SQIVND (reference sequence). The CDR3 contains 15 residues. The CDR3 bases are TGTGCCAGTAGTAAAATGACAGGGGGTGCCTATGGCTACACCTTC. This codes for CASSKMTGGAYGYTF. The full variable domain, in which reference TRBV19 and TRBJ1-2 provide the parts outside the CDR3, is DGGITQSPKYLFRKEGQNVTLSCEQNLNHDAMYWYRQDPGQGLRLIYYSQIVNDFQKGDIAEGYSVSREKKESFPLTVTSAQKNPTAFYLCASSKMTGGAYGYTFGSGTRLTVV.

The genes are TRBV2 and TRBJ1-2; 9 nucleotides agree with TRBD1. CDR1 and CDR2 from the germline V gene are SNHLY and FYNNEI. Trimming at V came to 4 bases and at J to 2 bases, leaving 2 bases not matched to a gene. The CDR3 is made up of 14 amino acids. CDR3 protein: CASSGGTGNYGYTF. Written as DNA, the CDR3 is TGTGCCAGCAGTGGCGGGACAGGGAACTATGGCTACACCTTC. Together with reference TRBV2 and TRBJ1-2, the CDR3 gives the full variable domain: EPEVTQTPSHQVTQMGQEVILRCVPISNHLYFYWYRQILGQKVEFLVSFYNNEISEKSEIFDDQFSVERPDGSNFTLKIRSTKLEDSAMYFCASSGGTGNYGYTFGSGTRLTVV.

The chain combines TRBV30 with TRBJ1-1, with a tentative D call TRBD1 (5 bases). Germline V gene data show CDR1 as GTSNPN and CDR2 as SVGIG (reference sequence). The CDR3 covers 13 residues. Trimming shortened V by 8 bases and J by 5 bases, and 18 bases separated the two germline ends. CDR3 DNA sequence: TGTGCCGGCGTCGGGGCGGGGAAAACTGAAGCTTTCTTT. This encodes CAGVGAGKTEAFF.

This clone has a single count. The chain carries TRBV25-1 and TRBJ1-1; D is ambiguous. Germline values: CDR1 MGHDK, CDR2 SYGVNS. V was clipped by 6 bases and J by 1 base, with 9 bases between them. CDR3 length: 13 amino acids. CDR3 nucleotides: TGTGCCAGCAGCAGAAAACCGAACACTGAAGCTTTCTTT. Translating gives CASSRKPNTEAFF. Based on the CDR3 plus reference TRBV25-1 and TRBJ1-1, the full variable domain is EADIYQTPRYLVIGTGKKITLECSQTMGHDKMYWYQQDPGMELHLIHYSYGVNSTEKGDLSSESTVSRIRTEHFPLTLESARPSHTSQYLCASSRKPNTEAFFGQGTRLTVV.

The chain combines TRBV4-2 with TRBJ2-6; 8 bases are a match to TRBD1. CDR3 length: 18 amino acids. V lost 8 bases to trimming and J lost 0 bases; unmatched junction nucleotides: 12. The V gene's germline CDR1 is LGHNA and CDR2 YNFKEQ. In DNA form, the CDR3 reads TGTGCCAGCGCCCCCGGGACAGGAGCCTTCTCTGGGGCCAACGTCCTGACTTTC. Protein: CASAPGTGAFSGANVLTF.

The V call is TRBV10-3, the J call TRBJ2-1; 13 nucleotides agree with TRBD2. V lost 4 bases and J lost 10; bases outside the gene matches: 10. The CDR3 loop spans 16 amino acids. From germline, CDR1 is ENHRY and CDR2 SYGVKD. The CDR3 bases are TGTGCCATCAGTGCCTTGACTAGCGGGGGGCCGGGGGAGCAGTTCTTC. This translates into CAISALTSGGPGEQFF.